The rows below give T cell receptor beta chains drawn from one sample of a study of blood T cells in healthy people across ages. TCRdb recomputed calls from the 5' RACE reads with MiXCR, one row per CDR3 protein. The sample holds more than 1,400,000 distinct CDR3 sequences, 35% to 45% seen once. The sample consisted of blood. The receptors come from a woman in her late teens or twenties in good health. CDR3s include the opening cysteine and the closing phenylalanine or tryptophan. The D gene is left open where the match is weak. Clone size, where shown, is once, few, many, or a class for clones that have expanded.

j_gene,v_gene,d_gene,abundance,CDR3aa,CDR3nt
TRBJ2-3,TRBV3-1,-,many,CASSQIIRDPSTDTQYF,TGTGCCAGCAGCCAAATTATCCGGGACCCGAGCACAGATACGCAGTATTTT
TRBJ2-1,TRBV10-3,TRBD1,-,CAISESQQGNEQFF,TGTGCCATCAGTGAGTCACAACAGGGGAATGAGCAGTTCTTC
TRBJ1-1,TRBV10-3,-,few,CAIRPTENTEAFF,TGTGCCATCAGGCCGACAGAGAACACTGAAGCTTTCTTT
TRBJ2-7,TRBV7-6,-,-,CASSPPGQQYEQYF,TGTGCCAGCAGCCCACCGGGGCAGCAATACGAGCAGTACTTC
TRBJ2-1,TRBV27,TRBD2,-,CASSSPQREWNEQFF,TGTGCCAGCAGTTCCCCCCAGCGGGAGTGGAATGAGCAGTTCTTC
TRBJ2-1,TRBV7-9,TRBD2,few,CASSQQRLAGGRSYNEQFF,TGTGCCAGCAGCCAGCAGAGACTAGCGGGAGGGAGGTCCTACAATGAGCAGTTCTTC
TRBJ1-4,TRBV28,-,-,CASSLPPEEKLFF,TGTGCCAGCAGTTTACCTCCAGAGGAAAAACTGTTTTTT
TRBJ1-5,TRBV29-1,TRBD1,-,CNATGQGGYHFNQPQHF,TGCAACGCCACCGGACAGGGGGGCTACCATTTCAATCAGCCCCAGCATTTT
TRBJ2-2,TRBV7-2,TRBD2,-,CASSPGGKAGELFF,TGTGCCAGCAGCCCGGGGGGGAAGGCCGGGGAGCTGTTTTTT
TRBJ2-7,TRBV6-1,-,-,CASSEKDTEIYEQYF,TGTGCCAGCAGTGAAAAGGACACCGAGATCTACGAGCAGTACTTC
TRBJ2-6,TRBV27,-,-,CTSSLSSGAYVLTF,TGTACCAGCAGTTTAAGCTCTGGGGCCTACGTCCTGACTTTC
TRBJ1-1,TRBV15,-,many,CATSRDRGSTEAFF,TGTGCCACCAGCAGAGATCGGGGATCGACTGAAGCTTTCTTT
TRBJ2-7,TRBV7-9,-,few,CASIRHPGNYEQYF,TGTGCCAGCATCAGGCACCCGGGGAACTACGAGCAGTACTTC
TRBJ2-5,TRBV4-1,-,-,CASSPQGQGGQETQYF,TGCGCCAGCAGCCCCCAGGGCCAGGGGGGCCAAGAGACCCAGTACTTC
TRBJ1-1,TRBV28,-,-,CASSSEGSPIIITEAFF,TGTGCCAGCAGTTCCGAGGGGTCCCCGATTATTATCACTGAAGCTTTCTTT
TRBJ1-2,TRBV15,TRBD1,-,CATSRAPGQGAFNYGYTF,TGTGCCACCAGCAGAGCACCGGGACAGGGGGCATTCAACTATGGCTACACCTTC
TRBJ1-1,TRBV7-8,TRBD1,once,CASSTRTGGPTEAFF,TGTGCCAGCAGCACCCGGACAGGGGGCCCCACTGAAGCTTTCTTT
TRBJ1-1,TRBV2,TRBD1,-,CASTGGAEAFF,TGTGCCAGTACAGGGGGGGCTGAAGCTTTCTTT
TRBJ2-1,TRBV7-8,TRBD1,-,CASSSPRDRPLDEQFF,TGTGCCAGCAGCTCCCCCCGGGACAGGCCCCTCGATGAGCAGTTCTTC
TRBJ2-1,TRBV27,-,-,CASSLMLGAANNEQFF,TGTGCCAGCAGTTTGATGTTAGGAGCGGCAAACAATGAGCAGTTCTTC
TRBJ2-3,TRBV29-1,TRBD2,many,CSVRGTSGTDTQYF,TGCAGCGTGAGGGGGACTAGCGGCACAGATACGCAGTATTTT
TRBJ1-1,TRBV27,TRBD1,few,CASRTGPTEAFF,TGTGCCAGCAGGACAGGGCCCACTGAAGCTTTCTTT
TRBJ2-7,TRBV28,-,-,CASSLLVLVEAQYF,TGTGCCAGCAGTTTACTTGTACTTGTGGAGGCCCAGTACTTC
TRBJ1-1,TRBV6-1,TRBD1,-,CASVDRGGNTEAFF,TGTGCCAGCGTTGACAGGGGGGGGAACACTGAAGCTTTCTTT
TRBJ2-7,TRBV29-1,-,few,CSVEGPLGYEQYF,TGCAGCGTTGAGGGACCGCTCGGCTACGAGCAGTACTTC
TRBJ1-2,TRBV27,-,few,CASSLRGSSGNGYTF,TGTGCCAGCAGTTTAAGGGGTTCTTCCGGGAATGGCTACACCTTC
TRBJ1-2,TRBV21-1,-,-,CASSKGTGGFYGYTF,TGTGCCAGCAGCAAGGGGACAGGGGGCTTCTATGGCTACACCTTC
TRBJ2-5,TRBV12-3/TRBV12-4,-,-,CASAETGSYNEQYF,TGTGCCAGCGCGGAGACAGGAAGCTACAATGAGCAGTACTTC
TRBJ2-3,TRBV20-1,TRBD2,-,CSAIRASGGLGRDTQYF,TGCAGTGCCATCCGGGCTAGCGGGGGCCTCGGCCGCGATACGCAGTATTTT
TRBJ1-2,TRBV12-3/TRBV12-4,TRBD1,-,CASSLLSGGRNGYTF,TGTGCCAGCAGTTTACTTTCAGGGGGCAGAAATGGCTACACCTTC
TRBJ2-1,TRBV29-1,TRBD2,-,CSVNGGTSSYNEQFF,TGCAGCGTTAATGGGGGGACTAGCTCCTACAATGAGCAGTTCTTC
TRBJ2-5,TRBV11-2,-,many,CASSLGWETQYF,TGTGCCAGCAGCTTAGGTTGGGAGACCCAGTACTTC
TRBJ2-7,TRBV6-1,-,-,CASTGREHYEQYF,TGTGCCAGTACAGGTAGGGAACACTACGAGCAGTACTTC
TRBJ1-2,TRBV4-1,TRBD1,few,CASSPDDRGHYGYTF,TGCGCCAGCAGCCCGGATGACAGGGGGCACTATGGCTACACCTTC
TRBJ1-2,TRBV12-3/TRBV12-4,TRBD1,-,CASRQTGGTYGYTF,TGTGCCAGCAGACAAACAGGGGGCACCTATGGCTACACCTTC
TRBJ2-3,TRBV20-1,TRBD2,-,CSARTGTTSTDTQYF,TGCAGTGCTAGGACCGGGACTACAAGCACAGATACGCAGTATTTT
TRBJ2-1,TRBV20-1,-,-,CSSSTGSYNEQFF,TGCAGTTCTTCAACGGGGTCCTACAATGAGCAGTTCTTC
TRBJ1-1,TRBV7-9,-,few,CASSSGLGGTEAFF,TGTGCCAGCAGCTCGGGACTGGGAGGCACTGAAGCTTTCTTT
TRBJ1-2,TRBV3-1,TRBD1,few,CASSQDGRGQGGFYGYTF,TGTGCCAGCAGCCAAGATGGTCGTGGGCAGGGGGGATTCTATGGCTACACCTTC
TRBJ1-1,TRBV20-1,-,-,CSAGVQGLIGTEAFF,TGCAGTGCTGGAGTACAGGGTTTGATCGGCACTGAAGCTTTCTTT
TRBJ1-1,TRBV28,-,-,CASSPLSEGPTEAFF,TGTGCCAGCAGTCCCCTTTCGGAGGGACCCACTGAAGCTTTCTTT
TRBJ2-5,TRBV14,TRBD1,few,CASSQRGHGATQYF,TGTGCCAGCAGCCAAAGGGGGCATGGGGCAACCCAGTACTTC
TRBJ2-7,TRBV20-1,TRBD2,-,CSAASGRAFNEQYF,TGCAGTGCGGCTAGCGGGAGGGCATTCAATGAGCAGTACTTC
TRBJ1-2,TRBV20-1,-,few,CSASAGPDYGYTF,TGCAGTGCTAGCGCGGGTCCGGACTATGGCTACACCTTC
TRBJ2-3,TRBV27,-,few,CASSFPITFRTESTDTQYF,TGTGCCAGCAGTTTCCCAATTACCTTTCGGACAGAGAGCACAGATACGCAGTATTTT
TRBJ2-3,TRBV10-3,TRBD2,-,CAISSAGGGVDTQYF,TGTGCCATCAGTTCAGCGGGAGGAGGGGTAGATACGCAGTATTTT
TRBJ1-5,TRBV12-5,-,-,CASGLVRTDGSQPQHF,TGTGCTAGTGGTTTGGTACGCACAGATGGGAGTCAGCCCCAGCATTTT
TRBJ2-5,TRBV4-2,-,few,CASSQAPWETQYF,TGTGCCAGCAGCCAAGCCCCGTGGGAGACCCAGTACTTC
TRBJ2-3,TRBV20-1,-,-,CSAERGRTDTQYF,TGCAGTGCGGAAAGGGGGAGGACAGATACGCAGTATTTT
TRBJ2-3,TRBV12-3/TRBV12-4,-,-,CASSWRDSKADAEYF,TGTGCCAGCAGTTGGAGGGACAGTAAAGCAGATGCGGAATATTTT
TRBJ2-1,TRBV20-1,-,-,CSARVMAGKDYNEQFF,TGCAGTGCTAGAGTAATGGCGGGCAAAGACTACAATGAGCAGTTCTTC
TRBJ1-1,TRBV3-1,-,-,CASSQGGFGAEAFF,TGTGCCAGCAGCCAAGGGGGATTCGGGGCTGAAGCTTTCTTT
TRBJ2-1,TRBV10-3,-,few,CAISTRDTLGNEQFF,TGTGCCATTTCGACTCGGGACACCCTGGGGAATGAGCAGTTCTTC
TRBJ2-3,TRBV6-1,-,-,CASLRGDTQYF,TGTGCCAGCCTCAGGGGAGATACGCAGTATTTT
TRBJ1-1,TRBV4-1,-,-,CASSHASSRQTNTEAFF,TGCGCCAGCAGCCACGCCTCGTCACGTCAGACGAACACTGAAGCTTTCTTT